A selection of T cell receptor beta chains follows, all from one sample in a study of human versus mouse CDR3 diversity and MHC coevolution. Some clones are missing from TCRdb's copy, which holds only in-frame ones; the method was immunoSEQ multiplex PCR. The repertoire holds approximately 81,000 clones, with approximately 92% as singletons. The sequenced sample was naive CD4+ T cells from blood. Receptor source: a person aged 25 to 69 in good health. Both conserved end residues are part of each CDR3. A D gene is named only where the DNA matches it firmly. The size field is filled for only some rows; it gives once, few, many or a size class.

>TRBD1|TRBV5-1|16|TRBJ2-5|-
TGCGCCAGCAGCTTGGCTGACAGGGGTTCGGGAGAGACCCAGTACTTC
CASSLADRGSGETQYF
>-|TRBV7-9|16|TRBJ1-4|few
TGTGCCAGCAGCTTCTGGGGCACCGCAACTAATGAAAAACTGTTTTTT
CASSFWGTATNEKLFF
>-|TRBV19|15|TRBJ1-5|-
TGTGCCAGTAGTATCAGGGCGGCTGCCGATCAGCCCCAGCATTTT
CASSIRAAADQPQHF
>TRBD2|TRBV11-3|15|TRBJ2-1|-
TGTGCCAGCAGCTTAGCACTAGCGGGGCCCCCTGAGCAGTTCTTC
CASSLALAGPPEQFF
>-|TRBV4-2|15|TRBJ2-5|-
TGTGCCAGCAGCCCAAGAGGGCTGGGTACAGAGACCCAGTACTTC
CASSPRGLGTETQYF
>TRBD2|TRBV28|16|TRBJ2-3|-
TGTGCCAGCAGTTTAGCTAGCGGGAGGGGTCCAGATACGCAGTATTTT
CASSLASGRGPDTQYF
>-|TRBV5-1|14|TRBJ1-2|-
TGCGCCAGCAGGGCGGAACTACGGGACTATGGCTACACCTTC
CASRAELRDYGYTF
>TRBD1|TRBV18|14|TRBJ2-7|-
TGTGCCAGCTCAGTAGGACAGGGGGAGTACGAGCAGTACTTC
CASSVGQGEYEQYF
>-|TRBV28|14|TRBJ1-5|-
TGTGCCGGGGGCGGGGGCCCTGGGGATCAGCCCCAGCATTTT
CAGGGGPGDQPQHF
>-|TRBV7-9|14|TRBJ1-1|-
TGTGCCAGCAGCTTTAACCAGGCGAACACTGAAGCTTTCTTT
CASSFNQANTEAFF
>-|TRBV10-3|13|TRBJ1-4|-
TGTGCCATCAGTGACAGGCAGGATGAAAAACTGTTTTTT
CAISDRQDEKLFF
>-|TRBV7-3|12|TRBJ2-1|-
TGTGCCAGCAGCTCCCCGGAGGGGAAGCAGTTCTTC
CASSSPEGKQFF
>-|TRBV18|12|TRBJ2-4|-
TGTGCCAGCTCAGACCGGGAAAGGGTTCAGTACTTC
CASSDRERVQYF
>-|TRBV19|13|TRBJ1-1|few
TGTGCCAGTAGCCACGAGGGGGGGACTGAAGCTTTCTTT
CASSHEGGTEAFF
>-|TRBV28|16|TRBJ1-5|-
TGTGCCAGCATGGTAGGAAGGGGAGGGCGCAATCAGCCCCAGCATTTT
CASMVGRGGRNQPQHF